A selection of T cell receptor beta chains follows, all from one sample in a study of control samples from healthy donors and cancer patients. Measured with immunoSEQ multiplex PCR; TCRdb has only the in-frame clones, and not every one. The data show approximately 12,000 clones, roughly 95% seen once. Input material: PBMCs. The receptors stem from a man aged 65 to 85 with head and neck cancer. CDR3s include the opening cysteine and the closing phenylalanine or tryptophan. The D gene is left open where the match is weak. The size of a clone is reported for some rows only, either as once, few or many, or as a class for expanded clones.

>-|12|TRBV15|TRBD2|TRBJ2-1
TGTGCCACCAGCAGAGGGGCGGGGGGCCAGTTCTTC
CATSRGAGGQFF
>-|15|TRBV5-4|TRBD1|TRBJ2-7
TGTGCCAGCAGTCCTGCCGGGACAGGTCTTCGCGAGCAGTACTTC
CASSPAGTGLREQYF
>once|14|TRBV2|TRBD1|TRBJ1-4
TGTGCCAGCAGCCTGACAGGGTTTAATGAAAAACTGTTTTTT
CASSLTGFNEKLFF
>-|18|TRBV7-2|-|TRBJ2-2
TGTGCCAGCAGCTTAAACCCCCCGGCTAGATCGAACACCGGGGAGCTGTTTTTT
CASSLNPPARSNTGELFF
>-|14|TRBV10-2|-|TRBJ1-4
TGCGCCAGCACTATCAGCGGGGCTGGGGAAAAACTGTTTTTT
CASTISGAGEKLFF
>-|16|TRBV3-1/TRBV3-2|TRBD1|TRBJ1-4
TGTGCCAGCAGCCAAGCCCCGGGACAGGGGTTTGAAAAACTGTTTTTT
CASSQAPGQGFEKLFF
>-|14|TRBV7-2|-|TRBJ1-1
TGTGCCAGCAGCTTAGTCTGGGGGAACACTGAAGCTTTCTTT
CASSLVWGNTEAFF
>-|16|TRBV9|TRBD1|TRBJ1-1
TGTGCCAGCAGCGACCACCGGGACAGGGGGAACACTGAAGCTTTCTTT
CASSDHRDRGNTEAFF
>-|13|TRBV3-1/TRBV3-2|-|TRBJ1-4
TGTGCCAGCAGCCTTCGGGGGGGTGAAAAACTGTTTTTT
CASSLRGGEKLFF
>-|17|TRBV6-6|-|TRBJ2-4
TGTGCCAGCAGTCCCCCACACGGGTTCGGGACCAAAAACATTCAGTACTTC
CASSPPHGFGTKNIQYF
>-|15|TRBV28|TRBD1|TRBJ1-4
TGTGCCAGCAGTTTAGCCGGGACAGGGGGTGAAAAACTGTTTTTT
CASSLAGTGGEKLFF
>-|16|TRBV3-1/TRBV3-2|-|TRBJ1-1
TGTGCCAGCAGCCAAGATCGGCGGGGAAGAAACACTGAAGCTTTCTTT
CASSQDRRGRNTEAFF
>-|15|TRBV7-8|-|TRBJ2-7
TGTGCCAGCAGCTTAGCGGGGGGCGAGAGCTACGAGCAGTACTTC
CASSLAGGESYEQYF
>-|17|TRBV5-1|TRBD1|TRBJ1-2
TGCGCCAGCAGTAGGAAAAGAGGGACAGCCGATAACTATGGCTACACCTTC
CASSRKRGTADNYGYTF
>-|15|TRBV29-1|TRBD2|TRBJ2-7
TGCAGCGTTGGATACGGGACTAGCGGTTCCTACGAGCAGTACTTC
CSVGYGTSGSYEQYF
>-|15|TRBV27|-|TRBJ1-5
TGTGCCAGCAGTTTATCCGATAATAGCAATCAGCCCCAGCATTTT
CASSLSDNSNQPQHF
>-|15|TRBV5-1|TRBD1|TRBJ1-2
TGCGCCAGCAGCCCCTCCTCGACAGGGCCATATGGCTACACCTTC
CASSPSSTGPYGYTF
>-|13|TRBV10-1|-|TRBJ2-3
TGCGCCAGTAGTAGGGGTCGGACAGATACGCAGTATTTT
CASSRGRTDTQYF
>-|13|TRBV11-2|-|TRBJ2-1
TGTGCCAGCAGCTTAGGCCAGCGGAATGAGCAGTTCTTC
CASSLGQRNEQFF
>-|11|TRBV7-8|-|TRBJ2-1
TGTGCCACCGCTTCATACAATGAGCAGTTCTTC
CATASYNEQFF
>-|15|TRBV9|-|TRBJ1-4
TGTGCCAGCAGCGGAGGGCCCGAGGCTAATGAAAAACTGTTTTTT
CASSGGPEANEKLFF
>once|13|TRBV3-1/TRBV3-2|TRBD2|TRBJ2-3
TGTGCCAGCAGCCCCGGGGGGTTGGATACGCAGTATTTT
CASSPGGLDTQYF
>-|15|TRBV6-5|-|TRBJ1-4
TGTGCCAGCAGTCCCCGAGGGGGTGAGAATGAAAAACTGTTTTTT
CASSPRGGENEKLFF
>-|16|TRBV15|-|TRBJ1-1
TGTGCCACCAGCAGAGTAGGGTTCGGCCATGGGACTGAAGCTTTCTTT
CATSRVGFGHGTEAFF
>-|13|TRBV24-1|-|TRBJ1-1
TGTGCCACCAGTGACTCCGGGACGGCTGAAGCTTTCTTT
CATSDSGTAEAFF
>-|18|TRBV21-1|-|TRBJ2-1
TGTGCCAGCAGCGCGCGCTTAGCGGGAGAGGATAAAGGCGATGAGCAGTTCTTC
CASSARLAGEDKGDEQFF
>once|12|TRBV2|-|TRBJ2-1
TGTGCCAGCAGTGAAGCGCTGGGACAGCAGTTCTTC
CASSEALGQQFF
>-|14|TRBV9|-|TRBJ2-2
TGTGCCAGCAGTTCCTTGGTTTACACCGGGGAGCTGTTTTTT
CASSSLVYTGELFF
>-|14|TRBV3-1/TRBV3-2|-|TRBJ2-1
TGTGCCAGCAGCCAAAGTGGGGGCTACAATGAGCAGTTCTTC
CASSQSGGYNEQFF
>-|15|TRBV11-2|TRBD1|TRBJ2-7
TGTGCCAGCAGCACCCGACAGGGGAATTTTTACGAGCAGTACTTC
CASSTRQGNFYEQYF
>once|15|TRBV7-9|TRBD2|TRBJ2-3
TGTGCCAGCAGCCCGTCCAGCGGGGCCACAGATACGCAGTATTTT
CASSPSSGATDTQYF
>-|14|TRBV28|TRBD1|TRBJ1-4
TGTGCCAGCAGTTCCGCCAGGGGGGGTGGGAAACTGTTTTTT
CASSSARGGGKLFF
>-|13|TRBV29-1|-|TRBJ1-3
TGCAGCGTTGAACAAGCCCTGGATAACACCATATATTTT
CSVEQALDNTIYF
>-|14|TRBV5-1|TRBD2|TRBJ2-1
TGCGCCAGCAGCTTGGGACTAGCCAGCAATGAGCAGTTCTTC
CASSLGLASNEQFF
>-|13|TRBV2|TRBD1|TRBJ2-1
TGTGCCAGCAGCAATTCTCAGGGGGCGGAACAGTTCTTC
CASSNSQGAEQFF
>-|15|TRBV7-6|TRBD2|TRBJ2-7
TGTGCCAGCAGCTTAGCTAGCGGGGTGGCGGGCGAGCAGTACTTC
CASSLASGVAGEQYF
>-|16|TRBV5-1|-|TRBJ1-4
TGCGCCAGCAGCTTGGCGGCTGCAGGGATTAATGAAAAACTGTTTTTT
CASSLAAAGINEKLFF
>-|11|TRBV18|-|TRBJ2-7
TGTGCCAGCTCAACGGCCTACGAGCAGTACTTC
CASSTAYEQYF
>-|13|TRBV4-1|-|TRBJ2-3
TGCGCCAGCAGCCAAGCCAACACAGATACGCAGTATTTT
CASSQANTDTQYF
>-|14|TRBV5-1|-|TRBJ2-2
TGCGCCAGCAGCTATAGTCTAGGTACTGGGGAGCTGTTTTTT
CASSYSLGTGELFF
>-|18|TRBV7-9|TRBD2|TRBJ2-5
TGTGCCAGCAGCTTAGGGGACACTAGCGGGGCATTACAAGAGACCCAGTACTTC
CASSLGDTSGALQETQYF
>-|15|TRBV19|-|TRBJ2-7
TGTGCCAGTAGTTCGACAGGAGACCCGTCCTACGAGCAGTACTTC
CASSSTGDPSYEQYF